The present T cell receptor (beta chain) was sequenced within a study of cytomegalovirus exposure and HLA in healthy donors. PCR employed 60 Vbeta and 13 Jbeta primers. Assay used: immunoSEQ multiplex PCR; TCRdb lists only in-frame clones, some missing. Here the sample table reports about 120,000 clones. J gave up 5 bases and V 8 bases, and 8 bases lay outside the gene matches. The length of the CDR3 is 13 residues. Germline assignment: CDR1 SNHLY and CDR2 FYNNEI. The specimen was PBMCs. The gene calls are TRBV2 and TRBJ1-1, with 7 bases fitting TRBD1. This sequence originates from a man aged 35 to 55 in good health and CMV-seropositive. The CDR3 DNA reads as TGTGCCAGCGTAGGGGGCCTGGGAACTGAAGCTTTCTTT. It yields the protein CASVGGLGTEAFF.